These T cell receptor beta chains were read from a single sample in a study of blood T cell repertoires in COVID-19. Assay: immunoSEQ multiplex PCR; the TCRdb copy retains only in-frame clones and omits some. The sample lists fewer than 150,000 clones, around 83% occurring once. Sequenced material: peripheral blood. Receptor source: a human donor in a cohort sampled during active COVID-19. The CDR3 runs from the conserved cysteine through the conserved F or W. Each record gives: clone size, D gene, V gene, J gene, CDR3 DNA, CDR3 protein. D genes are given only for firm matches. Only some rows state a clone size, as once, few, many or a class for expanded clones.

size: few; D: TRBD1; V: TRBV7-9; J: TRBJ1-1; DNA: TGTGCCAGCAGCCCCGGAGGACAGGGGGGACAAGCTTTCTTT; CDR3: CASSPGGQGGQAFF
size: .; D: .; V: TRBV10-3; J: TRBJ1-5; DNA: TGTGCCATCAGTGAGGAGGGCAGGGGCGACAATCAGCCCCAGCATTTT; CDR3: CAISEEGRGDNQPQHF
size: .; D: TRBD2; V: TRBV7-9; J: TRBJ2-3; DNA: TGTGCCAGCAGCTTAGGGGGACTAGGTACCGATTCGCAGTATTTT; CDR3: CASSLGGLGTDSQYF
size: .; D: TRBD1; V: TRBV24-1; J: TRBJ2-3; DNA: TGTGCCACCAGTACAGGGGGCCACACAGATACGCAGTATTTT; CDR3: CATSTGGHTDTQYF
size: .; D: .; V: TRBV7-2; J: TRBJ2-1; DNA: TGTGCCAGCAGCTTAGCGCTGAGGAATGAGCAGTTCTTC; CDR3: CASSLALRNEQFF
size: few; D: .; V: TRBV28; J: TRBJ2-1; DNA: TGTGCCAGCAGTTTATCCCCAGGGCGGACCTCCTCCTACAATGAGCAGTTCTTC; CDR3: CASSLSPGRTSSYNEQFF
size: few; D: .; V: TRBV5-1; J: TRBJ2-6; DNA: TGCGCCAGCAGCCCAACGGGGTCGAGTTCTGGGGCCAACGTCCTGACTTTC; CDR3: CASSPTGSSSGANVLTF
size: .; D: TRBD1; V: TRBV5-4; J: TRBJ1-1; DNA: TGTGCCAGCAGCTTTAATGGACAGGGCGGCACTGAAGCTTTCTTT; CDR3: CASSFNGQGGTEAFF
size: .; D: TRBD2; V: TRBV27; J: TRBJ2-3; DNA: TGTGCCAGCAGGGGACTAATCCCAGATACGCAGTATTTT; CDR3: CASRGLIPDTQYF
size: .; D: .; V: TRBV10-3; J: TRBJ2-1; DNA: TGTGCCATCAGCCTGGGACAAGGACAAATTAATGAGCAGTTCTTC; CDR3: CAISLGQGQINEQFF
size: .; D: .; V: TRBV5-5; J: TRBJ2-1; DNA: TGTGCCAGCAGCTCGGAACGAACCTCAGGGTACAATGAGCAGTTCTTC; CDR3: CASSSERTSGYNEQFF
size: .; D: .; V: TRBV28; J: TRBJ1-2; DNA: TGTGCCAGCAGACTCGAGGGGGTCGATGGCTACACCTTC; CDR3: CASRLEGVDGYTF
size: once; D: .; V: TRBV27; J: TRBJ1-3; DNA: TGTGCCAGCAGTTTTGTAGGGGCTGGAAACACCATATATTTT; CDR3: CASSFVGAGNTIYF
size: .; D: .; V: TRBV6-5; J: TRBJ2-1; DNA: TGTGCCAGTCGCGGGGTGAAGTACAATGAGCAGTTCTTC; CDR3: CASRGVKYNEQFF